This TCR beta chain came from a study of blood T cell repertoires in COVID-19. Study overall: Spain, Italy and the United States supplied samples that represented acute and convalescent COVID-19. PBMCs, B-cell-depleted T cells, or T cells were the source of the cDNA or gDNA that made up the material.

CDR3 length: 14 amino acids. Germline values: CDR1 SNHLY, CDR2 FYNNEI. Germline trimming cut 8 bases from V and 0 bases from J; bases unmatched to any gene: 3. Original processing notes: Amplification of reference gene primers provided the estimated nucleated cell counts. Sequencing was performed with immunoSEQ multiplex PCR; in TCRdb, only in-frame clones are kept and a portion is missing. V and J calls and clone size follow that table, whereas D and trimming were derived from the DNA. The sample shows fewer than 400,000 clones, 80% to 90% of them seen only once. The study counted Cohort 3 donors as recovered given two negative PCRs, clearance, or symptom resolution.

The source is a man in his thirties or forties who had recovered from COVID-19. The sample consisted of PBMCs or T cells enriched from blood (not recorded which). This rearrangement joins TRBV2 to TRBJ2-2; TRBD1 matches 7 bases. CDR3: CASRDSPNTGELFF. CDR3 nucleotides: TGTGCCAGCCGGGACAGTCCGAACACCGGGGAGCTGTTTTTT.